This passage covers 5 T cell receptor beta chains from one sample sequenced in a study of blood T cell repertoires in COVID-19. The protocol was immunoSEQ multiplex PCR, while the TCRdb copy is restricted to in-frame clones and leaves out a portion. The table includes 350,000 to 500,000 clones, 85% to 90% detected once. The source material was peripheral blood. Source of these receptors: a man between 18 and 35 years old with COVID-19, enrolled during active disease.

This sequence joins TRBV18 and TRBJ1-1, with D tentatively TRBD1 (6 bases). This CDR3 has 15 amino acids. Germline CDR1 and CDR2: KGHSH and LQKENI. V lost 3 bases, J lost 5 bases, and 16 bases lay in between. The CDR3: CASSPGYGGPTEAFF. CDR3 sequence (DNA): TGTGCCAGCTCACCCGGATACGGGGGGCCAACTGAAGCTTTCTTT.

The V and J genes are TRBV11-2 and TRBJ2-1, with 11 bases that match TRBD2. The CDR3 sequence is 17 residues long. Losses at the gene ends were 5 bases for V and 5 bases for J; bases not matched to a gene: 11. The V gene's germline CDR1 is SGHAT and CDR2 FQNNGV. The CDR3 sequence: CASSEKTGTSGNNEQFF. CDR3 DNA: TGTGCCAGCAGCGAGAAAACCGGGACTAGCGGAAACAATGAGCAGTTCTTC.

This sequence joins TRBV6-6 and TRBJ2-3, with TRBD2 as a possible D gene (5 bases). The germline CDR1 and CDR2 sequences are MNHNY and SVGAGI (reference sequence). The CDR3 covers 12 residues. Trimming shortened V by 7 bases and J by 5 bases, and 10 bases separated the two germline ends. This chain's CDR3 is CASTISGDTQYF. The DNA of the CDR3 is TGTGCCAGCACCATAAGCGGAGATACGCAGTATTTT.

The CDR3 sequence: CASTRGAGGNTEAFF. Here the CDR3 DNA reads TGTGCCAGCACCCGTGGAGCAGGAGGGAACACTGAAGCTTTCTTT. The rearrangement joins TRBV5-5 to TRBJ1-1; no clear D. The V and J ends lost 6 bases and 1 base respectively, with 16 bases between them. Germline V lookup: CDR1 SGHKS, CDR2 YYEKEE (reference sequence). This CDR3 is 15 amino acids long.

Concerning this clone: This specimen includes other DNA sequences encoding the same CDR3. This sequence joins TRBV24-1 and TRBJ1-2, with D possibly matching TRBD1 (6 bases). This CDR3 contains 12 residues. The germline V gene encodes CDR1 KGHDR and CDR2 SFDVKD. Trimming left V 7 bases short and J 3 bases short, with 8 bases between. The CDR3 bases are TGTGCCACCAGCCCAGGGGACTATGGCTACACCTTC. Translating gives CATSPGDYGYTF.